The rows below give T cell receptor beta chains drawn from one sample of a study of Ad26.COV2.S vaccination and SARS-CoV-2 variants. TCRdb's copy holds only in-frame clones and misses some; the assay was immunoSEQ multiplex PCR. The data contain around 300,000 clones, 65% to 90% of them singletons. The sample was peripheral blood, taken in a trial of Ad26.COV2.S vaccine versus placebo. The receptors were gathered from a person aged 18-65 years who received the Ad26.COV2.S COVID-19 vaccine or a placebo. CDR3s include the opening cysteine and the closing phenylalanine or tryptophan. The D gene is left open where the match is weak. Clone size is not always given. Where it is, it says once, few, many or a class for expanded clones.

abundance	v_gene	j_gene	d_gene	CDR3aa	CDR3nt
NA	TRBV2	TRBJ1-5	NA	CASTEQAGANQPQHF	TGTGCCAGCACTGAACAGGCAGGGGCCAATCAGCCCCAGCATTTT
NA	TRBV13	TRBJ2-1	NA	CASSFRVTYNEQFF	TGTGCCAGCAGCTTCAGGGTCACCTACAATGAGCAGTTCTTC
NA	TRBV19	TRBJ1-6	TRBD1	CASRDGAGQGYNSPLHF	TGTGCCAGTAGAGATGGGGCGGGACAGGGATATAATTCACCCCTCCACTTT
NA	TRBV5-4	TRBJ1-2	TRBD1	CASSTPLGTDYGYTF	TGTGCCAGCAGCACCCCTTTAGGGACAGACTATGGCTACACCTTC
once	TRBV7-9	TRBJ1-6	TRBD1	CASSLAGTGGNSPLHF	TGTGCCAGCAGCTTAGCCGGGACAGGGGGAAATTCACCCCTCCACTTT
NA	TRBV5-6	TRBJ2-7	NA	CASSLVVPYEQYF	TGTGCCAGCAGCTTGGTGGTCCCCTACGAGCAGTACTTC
NA	TRBV27	TRBJ2-3	TRBD1	CASRTGGTDTQYF	TGTGCCAGCAGGACAGGGGGAACAGATACGCAGTATTTT
NA	TRBV28	TRBJ2-5	NA	CASSRFGPRRLKKTQYF	TGTGCCAGCAGTCGCTTTGGGCCTAGGCGCCTCAAGAAGACCCAGTACTTC
NA	TRBV7-3	TRBJ2-1	TRBD2	CASSLSREGEQFF	TGTGCCAGCAGCTTATCCAGGGAGGGTGAGCAGTTCTTC
NA	TRBV7-8	TRBJ1-1	TRBD1	CASRRTGVGTEAFF	TGTGCCAGCAGGCGCACAGGGGTCGGTACTGAAGCTTTCTTT
NA	TRBV3-1/TRBV3-2	TRBJ2-7	NA	CASSPRAGSSYEQYF	TGTGCCAGCAGCCCCCGGGCTGGAAGCTCCTACGAGCAGTACTTC
NA	TRBV10-1	TRBJ2-7	TRBD2	CASSDLRGGPYEQYF	TGCGCCAGCAGTGATTTGCGGGGGGGCCCCTACGAGCAGTACTTC
NA	TRBV19	TRBJ1-1	NA	CASSIGLDTEAFF	TGTGCCAGTAGTATCGGGTTGGACACTGAAGCTTTCTTT
once	TRBV28	TRBJ1-1	NA	CAIQSIPNTEAFF	TGTGCCATCCAATCAATACCGAACACTGAAGCTTTCTTT
NA	TRBV24-1	TRBJ1-1	TRBD1	CATSDSGGNAEAFF	TGTGCCACCAGTGATTCAGGGGGCAACGCTGAAGCTTTCTTT
NA	TRBV12-3/TRBV12-4	TRBJ1-1	NA	CASSLWSAEAFF	TGTGCCAGCAGTTTGTGGTCGGCTGAAGCTTTCTTT
NA	TRBV19	TRBJ2-7	TRBD1	CASSAPPGTEHYEQYF	TGTGCCAGTAGTGCCCCCCCCGGGACAGAACACTACGAGCAGTACTTC
NA	TRBV6-5	TRBJ1-1	NA	CASSYSGGMGTEAFF	TGTGCCAGCAGTTACTCGGGGGGTATGGGCACTGAAGCTTTCTTT
NA	TRBV4-3	TRBJ1-4	NA	CASSLLGGTTNEKLFF	TGCGCCAGCAGCCTTCTGGGGGGGACAACTAATGAAAAACTGTTTTTT
NA	TRBV7-9	TRBJ2-1	TRBD2	CASSSPGTSGNEQFF	TGTGCCAGCAGCTCCCCCGGGACTAGTGGTAATGAGCAGTTCTTC
NA	TRBV5-1	TRBJ1-4	NA	CASSLAKNEKLFF	TGCGCCAGCAGCTTGGCGAAGAATGAAAAACTGTTTTTT
NA	TRBV19	TRBJ2-7	TRBD2	CASSNPRTSGAEQYF	TGTGCCAGTAGTAATCCTAGGACTAGCGGGGCCGAGCAGTACTTC